A selection of T cell receptor beta chains follows, all from one sample in a study of response to subunit inactivated influenza vaccine. TCRdb independently ran MiXCR on the RT-PCR reads; one entry per CDR3 protein. This table has 450,000 to 700,000 distinct CDR3 sequences, about 15% appearing once. The sequencing here drew on PBMCs from blood, taken roughly 12 days after vaccination. All receptors come from a man between 50 and 59 years old who received an inactivated influenza vaccine. CDR3s include the opening cysteine and the closing phenylalanine or tryptophan. The D gene is left open where the match is weak. Expanded clones are given a class, and other clones once, few, many or no size at all.

V	size	J	D	CDR3	DNA
TRBV12-3/TRBV12-4	.	TRBJ2-3	.	CASSSRLIAERGQYF	TGTGCCAGCAGTTCCCGGTTGATAGCGGAGAGGGGGCAGTATTTT
TRBV30	few	TRBJ2-2	.	CAALRGELFF	TGTGCCGCGTTAAGAGGGGAGCTGTTTTTT
TRBV12-3/TRBV12-4	few	TRBJ2-7	.	CASTNIDSYEQYF	TGTGCCAGCACCAACATAGACTCCTACGAGCAGTACTTC
TRBV20-1	.	TRBJ1-2	TRBD1	CSAGGQGNREDGYTF	TGCAGTGCGGGGGGACAGGGGAATAGGGAGGACGGCTACACCTTC
TRBV2	few	TRBJ2-5	.	CASSENPDYQETQYF	TGTGCCAGCAGTGAAAATCCGGACTACCAAGAGACCCAGTACTTC
TRBV4-3	few	TRBJ1-5	TRBD1	CASSDGQGKGQPQHF	TGCGCCAGCAGCGACGGACAGGGGAAGGGCCAGCCCCAGCATTTT
TRBV6-2/TRBV6-3	.	TRBJ2-1	TRBD2	CASKRLRGGVEQFF	TGTGCCAGCAAGCGTCTGCGGGGGGGTGTTGAGCAGTTCTTC
TRBV18	few	TRBJ2-3	.	CASSPRPPGPVSTDTQYF	TGTGCCAGCTCACCACGGCCCCCGGGACCAGTTAGCACAGATACGCAGTATTTT
TRBV5-1	few	TRBJ2-2	TRBD1	CASSPDRAPGELFF	TGCGCCAGCAGCCCGGACAGGGCCCCCGGGGAGCTGTTTTTT
TRBV6-5	few	TRBJ1-2	TRBD1	CASSNLPGQGARWYGYTF	TGTGCCAGCAGTAACCTCCCGGGACAGGGGGCGCGATGGTATGGCTACACCTTC
TRBV29-1	few	TRBJ2-3	.	CSVEGLTGHLSTDTQYF	TGCAGCGTTGAAGGTCTGACGGGGCACCTTAGCACAGATACGCAGTATTTT
TRBV2	few	TRBJ2-4	.	CASSTQGEAKNIQYF	TGTGCCAGCAGTACCCAGGGAGAGGCCAAAAACATTCAGTACTTC
TRBV7-2	many	TRBJ1-5	TRBD1	CASSHGTGQGQPQHF	TGTGCCAGCAGCCATGGGACAGGGCAAGGTCAGCCCCAGCATTTT
TRBV14	many	TRBJ2-5	.	CASSQVRRGETQYF	TGTGCCAGCAGCCAAGTCCGTAGGGGAGAGACCCAGTACTTC
TRBV7-9	few	TRBJ1-5	TRBD1	CASSGQGSVQPQHF	TGTGCCAGCAGCGGACAGGGGTCTGTCCAGCCCCAGCATTTT
TRBV20-1	few	TRBJ1-4	TRBD1	CSAFDRGLEKLFF	TGCAGTGCTTTCGACAGGGGGCTTGAAAAACTGTTTTTT
TRBV6-5	.	TRBJ1-5	.	CASSYEAVTGNQPQHF	TGTGCCAGCAGTTACGAGGCCGTGACAGGAAATCAGCCCCAGCATTTT
TRBV10-3	few	TRBJ2-7	.	CAIRNPRGQQYF	TGTGCCATCCGGAACCCTCGGGGACAGCAGTACTTC
TRBV29-1	few	TRBJ1-4	TRBD1	CSVDDRGLFF	TGCAGCGTCGATGACAGGGGGCTGTTTTTT
TRBV7-9	many	TRBJ2-1	TRBD1	CASSLSVTGGYEQFF	TGTGCCAGCAGCTTATCAGTGACAGGGGGCTATGAGCAGTTCTTC
TRBV18	.	TRBJ1-6	.	CASSPEGRTYNSPLHF	TGTGCCAGCTCACCCGAAGGACGGACCTATAATTCACCCCTCCACTTT
TRBV11-2	.	TRBJ2-2	TRBD2	CASSKGLAGGELFF	TGTGCCAGCAGCAAAGGACTAGCCGGCGGGGAGCTGTTTTTT
TRBV12-3/TRBV12-4	many	TRBJ1-3	TRBD1	CASDRDSGNTIYF	TGTGCCAGCGACAGGGACTCTGGAAACACCATATATTTT
TRBV24-1	.	TRBJ2-1	TRBD2	CATSDLGTGGDEQFF	TGTGCCACCAGTGATCTAGGGACTGGGGGGGATGAGCAGTTCTTC
TRBV24-1	few	TRBJ2-1	TRBD2	CATSESTSGGHNEQFF	TGTGCCACCAGTGAATCCACTAGCGGGGGCCACAATGAGCAGTTCTTC
TRBV6-2/TRBV6-3	.	TRBJ2-3	TRBD2	CASRPRISGSTDTQYF	TGTGCCAGCAGACCCCGAATTAGCGGGAGCACAGATACGCAGTATTTT
TRBV3-1	few	TRBJ2-7	.	CASSQDGGGNYEQYF	TGTGCCAGCAGCCAAGATGGTGGGGGCAACTACGAGCAGTACTTC
TRBV4-1	.	TRBJ1-1	.	CASSQDPTMTEAFF	TGCGCCAGCAGCCAAGATCCGACGATGACTGAAGCTTTCTTT
TRBV5-1	few	TRBJ2-1	TRBD1	CASIPGTGSNEQFF	TGCGCCAGCATCCCCGGGACAGGGTCGAATGAGCAGTTCTTC
TRBV6-2/TRBV6-3	.	TRBJ2-7	TRBD1	CASSPLQGVGYEQYF	TGTGCCAGCAGCCCACTACAGGGGGTGGGCTACGAGCAGTACTTC
TRBV29-1	.	TRBJ2-1	TRBD2	CSVYSGSSYNEQFF	TGCAGCGTTTACAGCGGGAGCTCCTACAATGAGCAGTTCTTC
TRBV6-1	many	TRBJ2-3	TRBD2	CASREAGGIDTQYF	TGTGCCAGCCGAGAAGCGGGGGGGATAGATACGCAGTATTTT
TRBV12-3/TRBV12-4	few	TRBJ2-1	TRBD2	CASSFPVTHSSGAIISSYNEQFF	TGTGCCAGCAGTTTCCCCGTCACTCATTCTAGCGGAGCAATTATAAGCTCCTACAATGAGCAGTTCTTC
TRBV3-1	many	TRBJ2-5	.	CASSRGLAETQYF	TGTGCCAGCAGCCGGGGACTTGCAGAGACCCAGTACTTC
TRBV5-1	many	TRBJ2-1	.	CASSLGGTHYNEQFF	TGCGCCAGCAGCTTGGGCGGGACCCACTACAATGAGCAGTTCTTC
TRBV28	.	TRBJ1-1	TRBD1	CASSFLTGSDTEAFF	TGTGCCAGCAGTTTCCTGACAGGGTCGGACACTGAAGCTTTCTTT
TRBV12-3/TRBV12-4	few	TRBJ2-1	.	CATSQINEQFF	TGTGCCACCTCCCAGATAAATGAGCAGTTCTTC
TRBV5-5	few	TRBJ2-6	.	CASSYNRAGANVLTF	TGTGCCAGCAGCTACAACAGGGCTGGGGCCAACGTCCTGACTTTC
TRBV6-4	few	TRBJ2-1	TRBD2	CASSESGGGGEQFF	TGTGCCAGCAGTGAGAGCGGGGGAGGCGGTGAGCAGTTCTTC
TRBV20-1	few	TRBJ1-1	.	CSARSGILNTEAFF	TGCAGTGCTAGGTCAGGGATCCTCAACACTGAAGCTTTCTTT
TRBV9	.	TRBJ2-3	.	CASSVEQRSTDTQYF	TGTGCCAGCAGCGTAGAGCAGAGGAGCACAGATACGCAGTATTTT
TRBV12-3/TRBV12-4	many	TRBJ1-1	.	CASCPTPLVEAFF	TGTGCCAGCTGCCCAACACCCCTGGTTGAAGCTTTCTTT
TRBV20-1	few	TRBJ1-4	TRBD1	CSARFGTAANENLFF	TGCAGTGCTAGATTCGGGACAGCTGCTAATGAAAATCTGTTTTTT
TRBV5-1	few	TRBJ1-4	TRBD1	CASTTRGQGGEKLFF	TGCGCCAGCACCACCCGGGGACAGGGCGGAGAAAAACTGTTTTTT
TRBV5-1	.	TRBJ2-1	TRBD2	CASSSGIAGGPNEQFF	TGCGCCAGCAGCTCGGGAATAGCGGGAGGGCCGAATGAGCAGTTCTTC